These T cell receptor beta chains were read from a single sample in a study of blood T cell repertoires in COVID-19. The data were produced by immunoSEQ multiplex PCR, yet TCRdb's version contains in-frame clones alone and is incomplete. Of over 200,000 clones listed, 84% are singletons. Sequencing was done on a sample of PBMCs or T cells enriched from blood (not recorded which). The origin of the receptors is a woman in her thirties or forties who had recovered from COVID-19. CDR3s leave out the opening cysteine and the closing phenylalanine or tryptophan. Part of the rows lack a size; the others show once, few, many or a class for expanded clones.

TRBJ2-3,TRBV30,-,AWSVSPLDTQY
TRBJ1-2,TRBV6-2/TRBV6-3,many,ASSTGDGYT
TRBJ1-2,TRBV28,-,ASTPRDIYGYT
TRBJ2-5,TRBV15,-,ATGTDEQETQY
TRBJ1-2,TRBV12-3/TRBV12-4,-,ASSSEKSYGYT
TRBJ1-3,TRBV30,-,AWSDLRQGTNTIY
TRBJ1-1,TRBV27,-,ASSLNRNTEAF
TRBJ1-3,TRBV4-1,-,ASSQDPGRDSGNTIY
TRBJ2-7,TRBV6-1,-,ASSEALRRENEQY
TRBJ1-2,TRBV6-4,-,ASSDSADSSYGYT
TRBJ1-6,TRBV7-8,-,ASSLRDRDVSPLH
TRBJ1-1,TRBV9,-,ASSGGVNTEAF
TRBJ2-1,TRBV3-1/TRBV3-2,-,ASSQVYLAGVNEQF
TRBJ2-6,TRBV28,-,ASSPERVGANVLT
TRBJ2-1,TRBV9,-,ASSVVAGGHNEQF
TRBJ2-3,TRBV9,-,ASSVLAADTQY
TRBJ1-4,TRBV10-3,-,AISDGVQRNEKLF